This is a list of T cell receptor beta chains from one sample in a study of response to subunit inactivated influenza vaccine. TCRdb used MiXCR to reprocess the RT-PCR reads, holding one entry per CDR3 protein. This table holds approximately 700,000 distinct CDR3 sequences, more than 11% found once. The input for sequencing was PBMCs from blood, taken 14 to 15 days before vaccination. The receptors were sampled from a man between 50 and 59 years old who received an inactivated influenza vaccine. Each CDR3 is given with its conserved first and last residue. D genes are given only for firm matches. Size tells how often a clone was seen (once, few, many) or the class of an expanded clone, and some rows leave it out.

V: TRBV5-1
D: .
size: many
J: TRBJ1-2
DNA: TGCGCCAGCAGCTTAGGCGACAGCAACTATGGCTACACCTTC
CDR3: CASSLGDSNYGYTF

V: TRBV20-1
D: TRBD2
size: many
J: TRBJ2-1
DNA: TGCAGTGCCCCCGATGCTAGCGGGGCGCACAATGAGCAGTTCTTC
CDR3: CSAPDASGAHNEQFF

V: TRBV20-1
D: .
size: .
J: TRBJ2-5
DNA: TGCAGTGCTAGAGTTTTCGAGCCGGCGGAGACCCAGTACTTC
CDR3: CSARVFEPAETQYF

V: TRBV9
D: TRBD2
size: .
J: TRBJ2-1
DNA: TGTGCCAGCAGCGTAGCACCGGGACTAGCGGGAGGAGGGGTCGACAATGAGCAGTTCTTC
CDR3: CASSVAPGLAGGGVDNEQFF

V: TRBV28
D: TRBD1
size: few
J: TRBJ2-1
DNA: TGTGCCAACAGCCCCGCGGGACAGGGCAATGAGCAGTTCTTC
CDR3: CANSPAGQGNEQFF

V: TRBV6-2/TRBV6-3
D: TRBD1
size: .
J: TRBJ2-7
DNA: TGTGCCAGCAGTTTGGGACAGAATCAGTACTTC
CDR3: CASSLGQNQYF

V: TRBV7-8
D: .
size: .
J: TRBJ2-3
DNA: TGTGCCAGCAGCTTAGGCCGACTCAGCACAGATACGCAGTATTTT
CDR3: CASSLGRLSTDTQYF

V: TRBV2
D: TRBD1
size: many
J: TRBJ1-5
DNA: TGCGCCAGCAGACAGGGGGCTGGCAATCAGCCCCAGCATTTT
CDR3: CASRQGAGNQPQHF

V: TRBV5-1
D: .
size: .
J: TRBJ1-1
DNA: TGCGCCAGCAGCTTCTCGGGGGACGACACTGAAGCTTTCTTT
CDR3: CASSFSGDDTEAFF

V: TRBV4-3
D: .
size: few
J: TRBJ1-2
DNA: TGCGCCAGCAGCCAAGGTGGAAGCTCAGCTAACTATGGCTACACCTTC
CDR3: CASSQGGSSANYGYTF

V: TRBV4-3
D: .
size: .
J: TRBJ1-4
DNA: TGCGCCAGCAGCCGGATGGACAGAGTCAATGAAAAACTGTTTTTT
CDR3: CASSRMDRVNEKLFF

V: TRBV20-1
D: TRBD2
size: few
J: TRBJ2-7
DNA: TGCAGTGCTATCCGGGAGGTCTACGAGCAGTACTTC
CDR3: CSAIREVYEQYF

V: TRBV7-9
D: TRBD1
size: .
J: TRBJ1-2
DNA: TGTGCCAGCAGCCAAACAGGGGGCAGGAGCTACACCTTC
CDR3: CASSQTGGRSYTF

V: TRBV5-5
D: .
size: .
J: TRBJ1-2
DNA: TGTGCCAGCCGCTCCTCCAGGGGCTACACCTTC
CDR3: CASRSSRGYTF

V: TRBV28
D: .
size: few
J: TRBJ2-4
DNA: TGTGCCAGCAGTGTGGGGTGGCCCAAAAACATTCAGTACTTC
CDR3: CASSVGWPKNIQYF

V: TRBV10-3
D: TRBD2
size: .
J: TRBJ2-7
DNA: TGTGCCATCAACGCCGGACTAGACTACGAGCAGTACTTC
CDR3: CAINAGLDYEQYF

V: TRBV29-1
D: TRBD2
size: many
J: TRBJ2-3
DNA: TGCAGCGTTGACAATATGGCTAGCGGGAGAGTAGATACGCAGTATTTT
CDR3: CSVDNMASGRVDTQYF

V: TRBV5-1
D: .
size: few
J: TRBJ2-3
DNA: TGCGCCAGCAGCTTAATCCCGGACCTTCGGGATACGCAGTATTTT
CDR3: CASSLIPDLRDTQYF

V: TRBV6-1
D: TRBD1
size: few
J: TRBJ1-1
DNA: TGTGCCAGCAGTCGGACAGGGCTTACTGAAGCTTTCTTT
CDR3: CASSRTGLTEAFF

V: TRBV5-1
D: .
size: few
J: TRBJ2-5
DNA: TGCGCCAGCAGCTTGAGGGTATTCGAGACCCAGTACTTC
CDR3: CASSLRVFETQYF

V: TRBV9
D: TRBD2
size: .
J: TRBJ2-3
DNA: TGTGCCAGCAGCGTAGCTGGCGGGAGCTCCGATACGCAGTATTTT
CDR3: CASSVAGGSSDTQYF

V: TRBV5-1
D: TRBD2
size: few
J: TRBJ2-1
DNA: TGCGCCAGCAGCGTGACCGGGACTAGCGGGGGGAATGAGCAGTTCTTC
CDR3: CASSVTGTSGGNEQFF

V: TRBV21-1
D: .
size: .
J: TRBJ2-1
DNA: TGTGCCAGCAGCACCGGGACTCTCGAGTCCTACAATGAGCAGTTCTTC
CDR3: CASSTGTLESYNEQFF

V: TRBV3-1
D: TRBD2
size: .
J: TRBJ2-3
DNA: TGTGCCAGCAGCCGGCGCCTAGCGGGGGCCCTCACAGATACGCAGTATTTT
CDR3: CASSRRLAGALTDTQYF

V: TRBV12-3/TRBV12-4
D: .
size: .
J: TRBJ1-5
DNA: TGTGCCAGCAGTTTAGGGACGCGGGGCAATCAGCCCCAGCATTTT
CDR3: CASSLGTRGNQPQHF

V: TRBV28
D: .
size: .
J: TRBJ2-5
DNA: TGTGCCAGCAGCCCCGGGTCCCTGTACCAAGAGACCCAGTACTTC
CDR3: CASSPGSLYQETQYF

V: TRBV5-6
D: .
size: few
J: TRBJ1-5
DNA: TGTGCCAGCAGCCGGGGGGGCTTTCTCAATCAGCCCCAGCATTTT
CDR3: CASSRGGFLNQPQHF

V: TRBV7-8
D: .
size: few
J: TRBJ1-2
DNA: TGTGCCAGCAGCTTAGAGGGTGACAGTCACCCCCATATGGACTACACCTTC
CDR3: CASSLEGDSHPHMDYTF

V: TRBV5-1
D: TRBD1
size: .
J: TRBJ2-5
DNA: TGCGCCAGCAGCCAGGGGACAGAGGGGGAGACCCAGTACTTC
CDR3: CASSQGTEGETQYF

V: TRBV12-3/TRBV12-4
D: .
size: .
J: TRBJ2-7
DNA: TGTGCCAGCAGCCCGTGGGCGATTTCCTACGAGCAGTACTTC
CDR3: CASSPWAISYEQYF

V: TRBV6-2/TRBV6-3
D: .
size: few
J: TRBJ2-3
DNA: TGTGCCAGCAGGCTGTCGAGTGGGGACAGCACAGATACGCAGTATTTT
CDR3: CASRLSSGDSTDTQYF

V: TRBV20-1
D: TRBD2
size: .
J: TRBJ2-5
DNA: TGCAGTGCTAGAGATCCACGGACTAGCGGGGGGGTAGAGACCCAGTACTTC
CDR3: CSARDPRTSGGVETQYF

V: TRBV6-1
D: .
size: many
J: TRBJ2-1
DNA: TGTGCCAGCAGTGTGGACTTGACCAACAATGAGCAGTTCTTC
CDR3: CASSVDLTNNEQFF

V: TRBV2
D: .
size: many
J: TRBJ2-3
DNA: TGTGCCTGCCGCCGGGGCACAGATACGCAGTATTTT
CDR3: CACRRGTDTQYF

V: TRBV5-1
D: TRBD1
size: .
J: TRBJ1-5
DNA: TGCGCCAGCAGCTTGGAGGGGGCGGCTTATCAGCCCCAGCATTTT
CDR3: CASSLEGAAYQPQHF

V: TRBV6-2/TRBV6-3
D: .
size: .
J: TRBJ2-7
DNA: TGTGCCAGCAGCCCGAACCGGGACGGGGCCTCCTACGAGCAGTACTTC
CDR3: CASSPNRDGASYEQYF

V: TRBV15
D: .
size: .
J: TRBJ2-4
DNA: TGTGCCACCAGCAGATCGCCATTCCGGGCCCCACACGGCAAAAACATTCAGTACTTC
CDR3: CATSRSPFRAPHGKNIQYF

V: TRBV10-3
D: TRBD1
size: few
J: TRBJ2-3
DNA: TGTGCCATCAGTATGACAGGGGGCACAGATACGCAGTATTTT
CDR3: CAISMTGGTDTQYF

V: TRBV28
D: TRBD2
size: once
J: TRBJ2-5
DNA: TGTGCCAGCAGGGTCGGGCTAGCGGGAGGGGAGACCCAGTACTTC
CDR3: CASRVGLAGGETQYF

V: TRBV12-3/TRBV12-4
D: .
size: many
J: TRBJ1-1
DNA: TGTGCCAGCAGTGGAACCGTGACAGGAGGGACTGAAGCTTTCTTT
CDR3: CASSGTVTGGTEAFF

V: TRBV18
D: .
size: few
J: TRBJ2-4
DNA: TGTGCCAGCTCAAATGACAAAGCCAAAAACATTCAGTACTTC
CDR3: CASSNDKAKNIQYF